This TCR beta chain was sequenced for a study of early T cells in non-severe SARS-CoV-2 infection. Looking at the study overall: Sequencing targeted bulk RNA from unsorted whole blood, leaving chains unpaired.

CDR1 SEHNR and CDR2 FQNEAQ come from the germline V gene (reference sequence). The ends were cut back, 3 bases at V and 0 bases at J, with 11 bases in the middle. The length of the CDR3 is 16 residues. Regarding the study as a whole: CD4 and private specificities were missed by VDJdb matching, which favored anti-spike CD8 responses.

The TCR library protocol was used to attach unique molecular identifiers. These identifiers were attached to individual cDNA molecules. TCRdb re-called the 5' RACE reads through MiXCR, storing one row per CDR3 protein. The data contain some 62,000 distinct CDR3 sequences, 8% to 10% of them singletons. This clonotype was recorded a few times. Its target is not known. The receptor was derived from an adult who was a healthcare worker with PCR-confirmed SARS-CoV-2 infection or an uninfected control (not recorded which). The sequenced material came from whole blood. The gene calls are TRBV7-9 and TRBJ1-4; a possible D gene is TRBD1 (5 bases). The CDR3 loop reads CASSFYDRATNEKLFF. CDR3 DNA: TGTGCCAGCAGCTTCTACGACAGAGCAACTAATGAAAAACTGTTTTTT.